This T cell receptor beta chain was captured by sequencing in a study of cytotoxic CD8 clonotypes in ibrutinib-treated CLL. The study's findings and limits: Clonality rose at ibrutinib response and fell back toward baseline at progression.

The V gene lost 5 bases and the J gene lost 4 bases, with 11 bases spanning the gap. Germline assignment: CDR1 SEHNR and CDR2 FQNEAQ (reference sequence). The CDR3 runs to 13 residues. This clone was seen ten or more times. The antigen is not known. Using immunoSEQ multiplex PCR, the repertoire was profiled, and TCRdb retains in-frame clones only, with some absent. The table shows 160,000 or so clones, with under 90% occurring only once. The chain has TRBV7-9 and TRBJ1-2; possibly TRBD1 for D (6 bases). The starting material was PBMCs, obtained after 24 months of ibrutinib treatment. The sequence was collected from a human donor with chronic lymphocytic leukemia. This chain's CDR3 is CASSPSTGYGYTF. CDR3 sequence (DNA): TGTGCCAGCAGCCCTTCGACAGGCTATGGCTACACCTTC.